This T cell receptor beta chain was recovered during a study of blood T cell repertoires in COVID-19. About the study: Sites across the United States, Italy and Spain contributed samples from acute and convalescent COVID-19.

The study assigned cohorts using participant-reported clinical history. The protocol was immunoSEQ multiplex PCR, while the TCRdb copy is restricted to in-frame clones and leaves out a portion. The sample consists of roughly 200,000 clones, under 90% of them appearing once. Per the germline V gene, CDR1 is MNHEY and CDR2 is SVGAGI. The CDR3 runs to 15 residues. The germline V and J ends were trimmed by 7 bases and 6 bases, with 18 bases remaining between them. J is TRBJ2-2 and V is TRBV6-5; D remains unclear. The sample taken for sequencing was PBMCs or T cells enriched from blood (not recorded which). The TCR was taken from a woman younger than 45 with acute COVID-19. CDR3 residues: CASTRRTPVAGELFF. The CDR3 DNA sequence: TGTGCCAGCACCCGTCGTACTCCCGTAGCCGGGGAGCTGTTTTTT.